This passage covers 7 T cell receptor beta chains from one sample sequenced in a study of vaccination effects on CD4 cells after COVID-19. These TCRs are of unknown antigen specificity. The method was immunoSEQ multiplex PCR; TCRdb's version includes in-frame clones alone and lacks a portion of them. The sample lists roughly 70,000 clones; over 60% were seen once. Under the ViraFEST assay, PBMC were stimulated with viral peptide pools so that antigen-specific CD4+ T cells expanded. Sequencing was performed afterwards. Subsequent to a culture period of about nine days, CD4+ T cells were isolated. Infection with SARS-CoV-2 occurred in the person between March and December 2020, and PCR confirmed it. Sequences were derived from CD4+ T cells from PBMCs cultured with HIV peptides, sampled before COVID-19 vaccination. Specified subset: HIV-1 Nef peptide pool negative control/reference culture. The origin of the receptors is a human donor who had a prior SARS-CoV-2 infection.

The chain recombines TRBV5-1 with TRBJ1-1; D may be TRBD1 (6 bases). Germline V lookup: CDR1 SGHRS, CDR2 YFSETQ. The CDR3 runs to 15 residues. Trimming left V 4 bases short and J 4 bases short, with 17 bases between. The CDR3 DNA follows: TGCGCCAGCAGCCCGGCCCCGGGGGGGGCCACTGAAGCTTTCTTT. The encoded protein is CASSPAPGGATEAFF.

J is TRBJ1-1 and V is TRBV7-2, with D hard to call. Looked up from germline, CDR1 is SGHTA and CDR2 is FQGNSA. CDR3 length: 13 amino acids. Trimming removed 2 bases from V and 0 bases from J, with 4 bases in between. CDR3 region: CASSLRMNTEAFF. CDR3 DNA sequence: TGTGCCAGCAGCTTAAGAATGAACACTGAAGCTTTCTTT.

This chain uses TRBV4-3 with TRBJ2-5; 8 nucleotides match TRBD2. Germline V gene data show CDR1 as LGHNA and CDR2 as YSLEER. With 4 bases clipped from V and 4 bases from J, the junction kept 14 bases outside the gene matches. This CDR3 is built from 17 residues. In DNA form, the CDR3 reads TGCGCCAGCAGCCCGGGACTAGATCTCCCCAGCCGAGAGACCCAGTACTTC. It specifies CASSPGLDLPSRETQYF.

The gene calls are TRBV4-3 and TRBJ2-7; the D gene is possibly TRBD1 (6 bases). Germline V gives CDR1 LGHNA, CDR2 YSLEER. Deletions cut 1 base from V and 3 bases from J, with 10 bases between. This CDR3 is 14 amino acids long. The CDR3 is CASSQGPGDYEQYF. The CDR3 region has the DNA TGCGCCAGCAGCCAAGGACCAGGGGACTACGAGCAGTACTTC.

V is TRBV6-2 or TRBV6-3 and J is TRBJ1-5, with D unresolved. CDR3 length: 14 amino acids. Trimming pared 4 bases from V and 4 bases from J, leaving 11 bases between. CDR1 is MNHEY and CDR2 is SVGEGT in the germline V gene. The chain's CDR3 is CASSSLDGNQPQHF. The CDR3 DNA is TGTGCCAGCAGTTCCTTAGACGGAAATCAGCCCCAGCATTTT.

The rearrangement joins TRBV5-4 to TRBJ2-7, with D tentatively TRBD2 (6 bases). Germline V lookup: CDR1 SGHNT, CDR2 YYREEE (reference sequence). Trimming took off 6 bases at V and 0 bases at J, with 13 bases between the two ends. The CDR3 is 14 amino acids. This CDR3 reads CASKGWGDSYEQYF. Written as DNA, the CDR3 is TGTGCCAGCAAGGGTTGGGGGGACTCCTACGAGCAGTACTTC.

This chain connects TRBV5-1 to TRBJ2-1; 7 bases are a match to TRBD2. J lost 4 bases, V lost 3 bases, and 7 bases had no gene match. The CDR3 is 15 amino acids. Germline V gene sequence: CDR1 SGHRS, CDR2 YFSETQ. CDR3 protein: CASSSEAGRYNEQFF. The CDR3 coding sequence is TGCGCCAGCAGCTCGGAAGCGGGGCGATACAATGAGCAGTTCTTC.